The entry below describes one TCR beta chain. Its antigen target is currently unknown. No much larger clone is present one base from it, and per-base qualities are unavailable. From the germline V gene, CDR1 is SNHLY and CDR2 is FYNNEI. The CDR3 starts with the cysteine, ends with the phenylalanine, and has 15 residues. Left in the record is the CDR3 DNA by itself, 45 bases read in frame from the first base. Cut back by 6 bases and 0 bases, the V and J ends lie 14 bases apart. The data were obtained in a study of control samples from healthy donors and cancer patients (TCRdb year 2020). The method was the immunoSEQ multiplex PCR assay. TCRdb stores this immuneACCESS table with in-frame sequences only. Part of the clones is absent; in the studies checked, under half of the shortfall reflects unresolved V genes, and no reason is known for the rest. This sample has 110,000 to 150,000 clones in its table, and around 94% of those were observed once. The ten largest clones add up to less than 15% of the sample.

In this chain, TRBV2 is recombined with TRBJ1-1; the D segment cannot be called with confidence. The sequenced sample consisted of blood. The receptor was isolated from a man aged 40-55 years in good health. The CDR3 corresponds to CASSRRTDLNTEAFF. The nucleotide sequence reads TGTGCCAGCAGCCGAAGGACGGACCTGAACACTGAAGCTTTCTTT. With all but the CDR3 taken from the reference TRBV2 and TRBJ1-1 genes, the full variable domain is: EPEVTQTPSHQVTQMGQEVILRCVPISNHLYFYWYRQILGQKVEFLVSFYNNEISEKSEIFDDQFSVERPDGSNFTLKIRSTKLEDSAMYFCASSRRTDLNTEAFFGQGTRLTVV.